These 13 T cell receptor beta chains share one sample of origin, sequenced in a study of blood T cell repertoires in COVID-19. Produced via immunoSEQ multiplex PCR; TCRdb's table is partial and in-frame only. The repertoire includes roughly 200,000 clones, roughly 83% of them detected once, and around 9% sits in the top ten. Material for sequencing was PBMCs or T cells enriched from blood (not recorded which). These receptors were taken from a young woman who had recovered from COVID-19.

Worth noting for this clone: Other DNA sequences in this specimen translate into the identical CDR3. The chain uses TRBV7-9 and TRBJ2-7; D unresolved. Trimming left V 6 bases short and J 2 bases short, with 5 bases between. There are 11 residues in the CDR3. Germline lookup yields CDR1 SEHNR and CDR2 FQNEAQ (reference sequence). The CDR3 nucleotides read TGTGCCAGCAGTTCCGCCTACGAGCAGTACTTC. It is translated as CASSSAYEQYF.

V usage is TRBV7-9 and J usage is TRBJ2-2; no clear D gene. The V end was cut by 4 bases, the J end by 5 bases, with 2 bases between. Germline V CDR1 and CDR2: SEHNR, FQNEAQ (reference sequence). The CDR3 is 11 residues long. For the CDR3, the DNA is TGTGCCAGCAGCTCAACCGGGGAGCTGTTTTTT. It specifies CASSSTGELFF.

The chain couples TRBV20-1 to TRBJ1-2; maybe TRBD1 (6 bases). The CDR3 is made up of 11 amino acids. V lost 3 bases and J 6 bases, leaving 8 bases between the germline ends. Germline V gene data show CDR1 as DFQATT and CDR2 as SNEGSKA (reference sequence). CDR3 sequence: CSARTGDGYTF. CDR3 DNA sequence: TGCAGTGCTAGGACAGGAGATGGCTACACCTTC.

The CDR3 sequence: CASSRLSSYNEQFF. The CDR3 region has the DNA TGTGCCAGCAGTCGGTTGAGCTCCTACAATGAGCAGTTCTTC. The V and J genes are TRBV27 and TRBJ2-1; D unclear. V was trimmed by 5 bases and J by 0 bases, leaving 8 bases between them. The CDR3 spans 14 residues. The V gene's germline CDR1 is MNHEY and CDR2 SMNVEV (reference sequence).

DNA for the CDR3: TGTGCTAGTGGTTTGGGAGTAAGTGAGCAGTTCTTC. The encoded protein is CASGLGVSEQFF. This chain uses TRBV12-5 with TRBJ2-1; D ambiguous. The CDR3 is 12 residues long. CDR1 is LGHNT, CDR2 FRNRAP, per germline. Trimming took off 1 base at V and 9 bases at J, with 7 bases between the two ends.

This clone was found once. This chain joins TRBV10-3 and TRBJ2-3, with D possibly being TRBD1 (5 bases). The CDR3 is 12 amino acids. V was shortened by 7 bases and J by 1 base, with 6 bases between the two germline ends. Germline V gene data show CDR1 as ENHRY and CDR2 as SYGVKD. The CDR3 loop reads CAIKQGTDTQYF. The CDR3 DNA reads as TGTGCCATCAAACAGGGCACAGATACGCAGTATTTT.

This chain connects TRBV9 to TRBJ2-7; D is uncertain. The germline CDR1 and CDR2 sequences are SGDLS and YYNGEE. The CDR3 runs to 13 residues. V dropped 4 bases and J dropped 6 bases, with 14 bases sitting between them. Here the CDR3 DNA reads TGTGCCAGCAGCCCCAGACTTACTCTCGAGCAGTACTTC. This encodes CASSPRLTLEQYF.

The chain joins TRBV19 to TRBJ2-1; 9 nucleotides match TRBD2. V lost 3 bases, J lost 9 bases, and 12 bases stayed unmatched. CDR3 length: 16 residues. The germline V gene has CDR1 LNHDA and CDR2 SQIVND (reference sequence). CDR3: CASSMDGTGTSTEQFF. The CDR3, as DNA: TGTGCCAGTAGTATGGACGGCACCGGGACTAGCACTGAGCAGTTCTTC.

This chain uses TRBV30 with TRBJ2-1; TRBD2 aligns across 7 bases. Trimming at V came to 1 base and at J to 6 bases, leaving 3 bases not matched to a gene. Germline-derived CDR1 and CDR2 are GTSNPN and SVGIG (reference sequence). The CDR3 is 13 amino acids. The chain's CDR3 is CAWSAGGGNEQFF. The CDR3 DNA reads TGTGCCTGGAGTGCGGGAGGAGGCAATGAGCAGTTCTTC.

The chain links TRBV28 to TRBJ2-7, with 10 positions matching TRBD1. Germline V CDR1 and CDR2: MDHEN, SYDVKM. The CDR3 contains 18 residues. V lost 6 bases to trimming and J lost 0 bases; unmatched junction nucleotides: 14. Written as DNA, the CDR3 is TGTGCCAGCAGCATACCGGGACAGGGGTTGAGTTTCTCCTACGAGCAGTACTTC. This codes for CASSIPGQGLSFSYEQYF.

V is TRBV5-8 and J is TRBJ1-2; 8 bases align to TRBD1. Losses at the gene ends were 2 bases for V and 4 bases for J; bases not matched to a gene: 10. Germline V lookup: CDR1 SGHTS, CDR2 YDEGEE. CDR3 size: 16 residues. The CDR3 sequence is CASSFGDRSAAYGYTF. Here the CDR3 DNA reads TGTGCCAGCAGCTTTGGGGACAGGAGCGCGGCCTATGGCTACACCTTC.

V and J are TRBV5-1 and TRBJ2-1, with TRBD2 matching over 8 bases. With V trimmed by 1 base and J by 3 bases, 0 bases remained unmatched. CDR3 size: 14 residues. Germline-derived CDR1 and CDR2 are SGHRS and YFSETQ. For the CDR3, the DNA is TGCGCCAGCAGCTTGAGCGGGGGCTACAATGAGCAGTTCTTC. This codes for CASSLSGGYNEQFF.

The chain links TRBV24-1 to TRBJ2-1; 8 nucleotides line up with TRBD2. V trimming: 9 bases; J trimming: 2 bases; junction bases outside the gene matches: 17. Germline V lookup: CDR1 KGHDR, CDR2 SFDVKD. CDR3 length equals 18 residues. The CDR3 here is CATSTSEKHYATYNEQFF. In nucleotides, the CDR3 is TGTGCCACCTCGACTAGCGAAAAGCACTACGCAACCTACAATGAGCAGTTCTTC.